The next 5 T cell receptor delta chains were all read from a single sample in a study of gamma-delta T cells after stem cell transplantation. TCRdb redid the clone calls on the RT-PCR reads with CATT. The sample yields more than 1,100 delta-chain clones, roughly 2.3% seen once. The sample comprised gamma-delta T cells. Every receptor here comes from a human donor. It is not recorded whose cells these are; they may come from a transplant donor.

There are a few counts of this clone. A much larger clone is a single base away; this may be a read error. Additional DNA sequences in this sample encode the identical CDR3. The chain recombines TRDV1 with TRDJ1; tentative D call: TRDD3 (7 bases). The CDR3 has 20 amino acids. In germline, CDR1 is TSWWSYY, CDR2 QGS. V was cut by 1 base and J by 3 bases, with 27 bases left in between. CDR3 bases: TGTGCTCTTGGGGAACGGCGCCTTCCGCGGGGGGGGATTGGCGCCGATAAACTCATCTTT. This gives the protein CALGERRLPRGGIGADKLIF.

This clone was counted only a few times. One base separates it from a far larger clone, so it is likely a read error. V is TRDV1 and J is TRDJ1; TRDD3 agrees at 10 bases. This CDR3 is built from 22 residues. The germline CDR1 and CDR2 sequences are TSWWSYY and QGS. The CDR3 region is CALRDPAPRVYWGIRDTDKLIF. CDR3 sequence (DNA): TGTGCTCTTAGGGACCCCGCCCCCCGAGTCTACTGGGGGATCCGAGACACCGATAAACTCATCTTT.

The sample holds a few counts of this clone. This is likely an artifact of a read error, given a far larger clone one base away. The chain is built from TRDV2 and TRDJ3, with D maybe TRDD3 (5 bases). CDR3 length: 19 amino acids. CDR1 is GEAIGNYY and CDR2 is EKD in the germline V gene. The DNA of the CDR3 is TGTGCCAGTGACACCGTTCTTTGGGGAAGCTCCTGGGACACCCGACAGATGTTTTTC. It translates to CASDTVLWGSSWDTRQMFF.

As concerns this clone: This may come from a read error, since a much larger clone is one base off. This chain connects TRDV1 to TRDJ1; D perhaps matches TRDD3 (6 bases). Germline assignment: CDR1 TSWWSYY and CDR2 QGS. The CDR3 is 16 amino acids. CDR3 sequence: CALGDASGIAIDKLTF. CDR3 nucleotide sequence: TGTGCTCTTGGGGACGCATCCGGGATAGCCATCGATAAACTCACCTTT.

J is TRDJ3 and V is TRDV1; 13 bases line up with TRDD3. Germline CDR1 TSWWSYY, CDR2 QGS. The CDR3 extends over 27 amino acids. The V and J ends lost 2 bases and 0 bases, in that order; junction bases with no gene match: 25. The CDR3: CALGERPSYSHWGIRALSSWDTRQMFF. Written as DNA, the CDR3 is TGTGCTCTTGGGGAAAGGCCTTCCTACTCCCACTGGGGGATACGCGCTTTAAGCTCCTGGGACACCCGACAGATGTTTTTC.